The clone carrying this T cell receptor (beta chain) was counted only a few times. Its antigen is currently unknown. As every portion of the isolated RNA was reverse transcribed, the sequencing read expressed TCRB transcripts. TCRdb's table, derived via immunoSEQ multiplex PCR, lists solely in-frame clones and lacks some. The table shows about 700,000 clones, with around an eighth occurring only once. The sample originates from a study of beta chain features in type 1 diabetes. Whole-study findings and limits: People with Type 1 diabetes carried modestly yet significantly shorter TCRB CDR3s in all four CD4+ subsets.

The CDR3 spans 19 residues. Trimming shortened V by 4 bases and J by 0 bases, and 22 bases separated the two germline ends. This sequence originates from a young man with type 1 diabetes. The J gene is TRBJ1-5, the V gene TRBV23-1, with D perhaps TRBD1 (5 bases). Being an ORF, TRBV23-1 has a function that is uncertain. The material sequenced was naive CD4+ T cells from blood. CDR3 coding DNA: TGCGCCAGCAGTCTCAACCCGGGACCGGGAGATTATAGCAATCAGCCCCAGCATTTT. Amino acids: CASSLNPGPGDYSNQPQHF.